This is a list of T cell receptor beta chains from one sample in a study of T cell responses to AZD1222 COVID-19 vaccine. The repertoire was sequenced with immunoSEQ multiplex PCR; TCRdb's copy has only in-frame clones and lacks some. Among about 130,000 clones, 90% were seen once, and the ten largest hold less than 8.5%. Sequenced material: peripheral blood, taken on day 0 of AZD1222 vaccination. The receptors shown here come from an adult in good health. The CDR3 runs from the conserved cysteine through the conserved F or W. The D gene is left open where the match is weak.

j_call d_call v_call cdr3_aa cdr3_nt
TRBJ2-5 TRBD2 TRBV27 CASSLLGGVQETQYF TGTGCCAGCAGTTTATTGGGGGGGGTCCAAGAGACCCAGTACTTC
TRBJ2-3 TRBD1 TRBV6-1 CASSERQGGPDTQYF TGTGCCAGCAGTGAAAGACAGGGGGGTCCAGATACGCAGTATTTT
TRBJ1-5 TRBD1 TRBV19 CASGWTGGGNQPQHF TGTGCCAGTGGGTGGACAGGGGGCGGCAATCAGCCCCAGCATTTT
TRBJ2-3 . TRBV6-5 CASSPPGTDTQYF TGTGCCAGCAGTCCTCCGGGCACAGATACGCAGTATTTT
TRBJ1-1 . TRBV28 CAAPGGPGTEAFF TGTGCCGCTCCGGGGGGGCCGGGCACTGAAGCTTTCTTT
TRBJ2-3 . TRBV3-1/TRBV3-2 CASSQEGTDTQYF TGTGCCAGCAGCCAAGAGGGCACAGATACGCAGTATTTT
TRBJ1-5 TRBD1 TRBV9 CASSAGQGGQPQHF TGTGCCAGCAGCGCGGGACAGGGTGGTCAGCCCCAGCATTTT
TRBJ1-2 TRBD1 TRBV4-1 CASSSTPGQPNYGYTF TGCGCCAGCAGCAGTACACCGGGACAGCCTAACTATGGCTACACCTTC
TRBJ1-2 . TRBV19 CASSISPSGYTF TGTGCCAGTAGTATCTCCCCGAGTGGCTACACCTTC
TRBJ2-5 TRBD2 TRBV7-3 CASSPLAGGPSLETQYF TGTGCCAGCAGCCCCCTAGCGGGGGGGCCCTCTCTCGAGACCCAGTACTTC
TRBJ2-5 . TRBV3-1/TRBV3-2 CASSQAGTGETQYF TGTGCCAGCAGCCAAGCGGGGACCGGAGAGACCCAGTACTTC
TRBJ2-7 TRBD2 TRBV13 CASSSLAGGPDEQYF TGTGCCAGCAGCTCGTTAGCGGGGGGGCCGGACGAGCAGTACTTC
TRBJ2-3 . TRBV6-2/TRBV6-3 CASSYSITDTQYF TGTGCCAGCAGTTACTCAATCACAGATACGCAGTATTTT
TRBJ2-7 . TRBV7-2 CASSLGVRGEVYF TGTGCCAGCAGCTTAGGAGTCAGGGGAGAAGTTTACTTC
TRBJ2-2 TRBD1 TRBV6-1 CASRLTGVGTGELFF TGTGCCAGCAGACTGACAGGGGTCGGCACCGGGGAGCTGTTTTTT
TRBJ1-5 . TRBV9 CASSAGPDRQPQHF TGTGCCAGCAGCGCGGGACCCGATAGGCAGCCCCAGCATTTT
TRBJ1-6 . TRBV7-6 CASSLGSSYNSPLHF TGTGCCAGCAGCTTGGGAAGCTCCTATAATTCACCCCTCCACTTT